The sequence of this TCR beta chain was determined in a study of T cells in Graves' hyperthyroidism and ophthalmopathy. Across the whole study: Before any treatment, at initial diagnosis, peripheral blood was collected. Study outcomes and limitations: Most clonotypes that expanded in the thyroid above 0.001 also showed up in blood.

At least ten counts were recorded for this clonotype. Its antigen is unidentified. The TCR beta CDR3 regions underwent amplification using RNA transcripts as the source. A set of HTBI primers served as the primers for a first-round RT-PCR of the TCR CDR3. TCRdb itself ran the multiplex PCR reads through MiXCR, one entry per CDR3 protein. The table includes some 700,000 distinct CDR3 sequences, 15% to 20% detected once. Fresh peripheral blood, about 10 ml of it, supplied the PBMCs. The length of the CDR3 is 15 residues. With 4 bases removed from V and 0 bases from J, the gap between germline ends came to 12 bases.

Sequencing input: blood. The sequence came from a man aged 45-65 years with Graves' hyperthyroidism. The chain has TRBV12-3 or TRBV12-4 and TRBJ2-5; unclear D gene. CDR3 bases: TGTGCCAGCAGTTCTCACAGCGTCAACCAAGAGACCCAGTACTTC. Translating gives CASSSHSVNQETQYF.